Listed here is a single T cell receptor beta chain. Per the authors' pipeline: Amplified reference gene primers provided the basis for estimating nucleated cell counts. The table came from immunoSEQ multiplex PCR; TCRdb's copy has only in-frame clones and leaves some out. From that table come the V and J calls and clone size; the DNA was used to work out D and trimming. Counted here are over 15,000 clones, roughly nine tenths occurring once; the ten biggest clones make up 20% to 30%. This sample was included in a study of blood T cell repertoires in COVID-19. Study as a whole: From the United States, Italy and Spain came samples of acute and convalescent COVID-19. PBMCs, B-cell-depleted T cells, or T cells were the source of the cDNA or gDNA that made up the material.

The length of the CDR3 is 15 residues. CDR1 and CDR2 (germline): SGDLS, YYNGEE. J was trimmed by 8 bases and V by 3 bases; bases with no gene match: 5. The J gene is TRBJ2-1, the V gene TRBV9; 13 nucleotides match TRBD2. Source material: peripheral blood. The source of this sequence is a man in his 60s with acute or convalescent COVID-19. CDR3 region: CASSETSGGAYEQFF. The CDR3 bases are TGTGCCAGCAGCGAAACTAGCGGGGGGGCCTATGAGCAGTTCTTC.